This TCR beta chain was sequenced in a study of beta chain features in type 1 diabetes. Study findings and constraints: There was a moderate but significant shortening of TCRB CDR3s in all four CD4+ subsets of Type 1 diabetes patients. TCRB rearrangement may or may not be influenced by HLA type; here this remained unresolved.

The germline V and J ends were trimmed by 0 bases and 5 bases, with 11 bases remaining between them. Germline-derived CDR1 and CDR2 are SGHRS and YFSETQ. The CDR3 is 14 amino acids. Sequenced material consisted of expressed TCRB transcripts (all of the isolated RNA was reverse transcribed). Clones were sequenced by immunoSEQ multiplex PCR, and TCRdb holds only the in-frame ones, with some missing. The profile shows about 340,000 clones, approximately 13% of them singletons. Of note for this clone: Its target is not known.

The sequenced material came from naive CD4+ T cells from blood. This receptor was identified in a woman aged 18-35 years with type 1 diabetes. V and J are TRBV5-1 and TRBJ1-2; tentatively, D is TRBD1 (6 bases). The DNA of the CDR3 is TGCGCCAGCAGCTTGGACGGGACAAAATATGGCTACACCTTC. Translated, it gives CASSLDGTKYGYTF.